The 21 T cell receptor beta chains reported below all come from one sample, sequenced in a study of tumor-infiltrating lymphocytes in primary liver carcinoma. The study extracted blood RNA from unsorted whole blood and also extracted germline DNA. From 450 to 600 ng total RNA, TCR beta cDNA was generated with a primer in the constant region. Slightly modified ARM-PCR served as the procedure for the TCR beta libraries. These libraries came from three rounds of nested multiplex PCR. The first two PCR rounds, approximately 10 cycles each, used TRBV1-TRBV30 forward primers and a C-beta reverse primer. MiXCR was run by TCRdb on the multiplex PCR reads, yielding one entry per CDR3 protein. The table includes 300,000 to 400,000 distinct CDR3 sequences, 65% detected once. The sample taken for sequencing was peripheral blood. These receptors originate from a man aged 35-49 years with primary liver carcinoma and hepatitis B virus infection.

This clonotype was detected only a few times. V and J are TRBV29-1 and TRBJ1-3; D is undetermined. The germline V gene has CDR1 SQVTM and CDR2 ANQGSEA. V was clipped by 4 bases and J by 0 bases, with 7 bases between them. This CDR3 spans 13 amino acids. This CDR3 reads CSVAEVSGNTIYF. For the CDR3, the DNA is TGCAGCGTTGCAGAAGTCTCTGGAAACACCATATATTTT.

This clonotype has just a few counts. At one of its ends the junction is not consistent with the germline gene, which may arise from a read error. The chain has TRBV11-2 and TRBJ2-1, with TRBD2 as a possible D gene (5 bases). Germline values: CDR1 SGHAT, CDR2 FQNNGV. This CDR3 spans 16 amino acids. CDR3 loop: CASSPPRLPPYNEQLF. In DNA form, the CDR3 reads TGTGCCAGCAGCCCACCTCGACTACCCCCTTACAATGAGCAGCTCTTC. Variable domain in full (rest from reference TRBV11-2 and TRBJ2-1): EAGVAQSPRYKIIEKRQSVAFWCNPISGHATLYWYQQILGQGPKLLIQFQNNGVVDDSQLPKDRFSAERLKGVDSTLKIQPAKLEDSAVYLCASSPPRLPPYNEQLFGPGTRLTVL.

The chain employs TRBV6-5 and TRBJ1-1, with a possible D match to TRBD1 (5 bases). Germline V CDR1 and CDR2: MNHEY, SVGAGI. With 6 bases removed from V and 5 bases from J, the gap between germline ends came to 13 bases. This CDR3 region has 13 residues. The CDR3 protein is CASRGAGSTEAFF. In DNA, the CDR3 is TGTGCCAGCAGAGGGGCAGGGTCGACTGAAGCTTTCTTT.

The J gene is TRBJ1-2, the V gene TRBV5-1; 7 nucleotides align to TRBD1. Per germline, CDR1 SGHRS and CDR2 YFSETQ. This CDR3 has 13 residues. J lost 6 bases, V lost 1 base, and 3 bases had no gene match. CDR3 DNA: TGCGCCAGCAGCTTGAACAGGGGCAATGGCTACACCTTC. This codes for CASSLNRGNGYTF.

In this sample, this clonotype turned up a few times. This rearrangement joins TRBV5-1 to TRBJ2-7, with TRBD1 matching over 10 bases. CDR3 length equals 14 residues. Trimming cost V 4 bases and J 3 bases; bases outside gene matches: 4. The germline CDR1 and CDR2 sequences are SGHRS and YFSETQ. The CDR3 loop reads CASSMTGGSYEQYF. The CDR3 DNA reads TGCGCCAGCAGCATGACAGGGGGCAGCTACGAGCAGTACTTC. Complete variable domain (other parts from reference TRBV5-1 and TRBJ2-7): KAGVTQTPRYLIKTRGQQVTLSCSPISGHRSVSWYQQTPGQGLQFLFEYFSETQRNKGNFPGRFSGRQFSNSRSEMNVSTLELGDSALYLCASSMTGGSYEQYFGPGTRLTVT.

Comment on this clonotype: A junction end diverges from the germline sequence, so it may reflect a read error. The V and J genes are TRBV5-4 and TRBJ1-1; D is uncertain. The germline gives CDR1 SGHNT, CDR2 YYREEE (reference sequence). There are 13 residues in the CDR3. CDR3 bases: TGTGCCATCAGCTTTACGGGGTTGGGTGAAGCTTTCTTT. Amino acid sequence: CAISFTGLGEAFF.

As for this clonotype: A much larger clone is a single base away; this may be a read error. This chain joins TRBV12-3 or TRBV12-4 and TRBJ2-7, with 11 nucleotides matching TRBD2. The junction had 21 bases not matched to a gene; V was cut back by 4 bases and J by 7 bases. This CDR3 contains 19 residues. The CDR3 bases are TGTGCCAGCAGTTCGAGGGCTAGCGGGAGGCCCCTCCTCTCGGGGGAGCAGTACTTC. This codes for CASSSRASGRPLLSGEQYF.

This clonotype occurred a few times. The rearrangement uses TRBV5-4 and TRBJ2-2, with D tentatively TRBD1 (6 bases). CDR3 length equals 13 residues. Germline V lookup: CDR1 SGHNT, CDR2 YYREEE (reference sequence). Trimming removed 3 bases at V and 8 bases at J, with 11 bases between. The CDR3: CASSSRGPGELFF. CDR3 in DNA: TGTGCCAGCAGCTCCAGGGGTCCGGGGGAGCTGTTTTTT.

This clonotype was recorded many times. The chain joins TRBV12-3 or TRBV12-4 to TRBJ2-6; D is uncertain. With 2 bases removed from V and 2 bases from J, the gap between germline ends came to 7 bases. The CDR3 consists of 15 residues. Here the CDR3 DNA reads TGTGCCAGCAGTTTACAGGCCGCTGGGGCCAACGTCCTGACTTTC. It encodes CASSLQAAGANVLTF.

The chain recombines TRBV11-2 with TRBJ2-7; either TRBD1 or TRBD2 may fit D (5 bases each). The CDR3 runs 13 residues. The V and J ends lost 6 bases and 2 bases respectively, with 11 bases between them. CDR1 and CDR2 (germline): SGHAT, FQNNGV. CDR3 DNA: TGTGCCAGCAGAGGGGACGAAGCCTACGAGCAGTACGTC. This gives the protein CASRGDEAYEQYV.

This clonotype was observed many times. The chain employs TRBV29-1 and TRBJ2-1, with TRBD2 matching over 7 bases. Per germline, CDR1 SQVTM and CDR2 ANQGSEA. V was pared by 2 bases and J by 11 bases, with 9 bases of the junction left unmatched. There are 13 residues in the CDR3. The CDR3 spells CSVESSGSNQQFF. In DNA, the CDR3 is TGCAGCGTTGAATCTAGCGGCAGCAACCAGCAGTTCTTC.

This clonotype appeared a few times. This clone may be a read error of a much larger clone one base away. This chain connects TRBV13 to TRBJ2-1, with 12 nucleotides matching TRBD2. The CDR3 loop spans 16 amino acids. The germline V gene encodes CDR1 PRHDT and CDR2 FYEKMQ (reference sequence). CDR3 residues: CASSSGLAGTYDEQFF. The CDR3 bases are TGTGCCAGCAGCTCCGGACTAGCGGGAACCTACGATGAGCAGTTCTTC.

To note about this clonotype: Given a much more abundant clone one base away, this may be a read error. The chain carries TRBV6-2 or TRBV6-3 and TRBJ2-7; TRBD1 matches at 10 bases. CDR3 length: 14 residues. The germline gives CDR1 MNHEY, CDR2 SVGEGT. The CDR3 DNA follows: TGTGCCAGCAGTTGGGACAGGGGTCCCTACAAGCAGTACTTC. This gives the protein CASSWDRGPYKQYF.

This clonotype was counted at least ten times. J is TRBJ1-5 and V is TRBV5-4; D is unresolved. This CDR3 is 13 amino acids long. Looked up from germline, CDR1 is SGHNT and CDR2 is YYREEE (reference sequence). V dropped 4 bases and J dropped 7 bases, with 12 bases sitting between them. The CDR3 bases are TGTGCCAGCAGCGATTCGCCTGGACAGCCCCAGCATTTT. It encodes CASSDSPGQPQHF.

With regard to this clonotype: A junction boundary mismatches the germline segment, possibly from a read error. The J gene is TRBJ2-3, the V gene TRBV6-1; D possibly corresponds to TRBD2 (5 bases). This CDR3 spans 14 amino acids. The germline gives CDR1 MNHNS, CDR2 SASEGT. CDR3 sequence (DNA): TGTGCCAGCAGTGTGGGCTCTAGCATAGATACGCAGTATTTT. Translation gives CASSVGSSIDTQYF.

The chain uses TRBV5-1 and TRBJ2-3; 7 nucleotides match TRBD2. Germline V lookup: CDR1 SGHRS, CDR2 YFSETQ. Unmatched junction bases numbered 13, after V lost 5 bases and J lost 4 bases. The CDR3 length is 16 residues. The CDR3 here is CASSLSASGFPDTQYF. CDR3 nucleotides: TGCGCCAGCAGTTTGTCGGCTAGCGGCTTCCCAGATACGCAGTATTTT. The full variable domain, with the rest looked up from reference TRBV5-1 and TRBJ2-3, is KAGVTQTPRYLIKTRGQQVTLSCSPISGHRSVSWYQQTPGQGLQFLFEYFSETQRNKGNFPGRFSGRQFSNSRSEMNVSTLELGDSALYLCASSLSASGFPDTQYFGPGTRLTVL.

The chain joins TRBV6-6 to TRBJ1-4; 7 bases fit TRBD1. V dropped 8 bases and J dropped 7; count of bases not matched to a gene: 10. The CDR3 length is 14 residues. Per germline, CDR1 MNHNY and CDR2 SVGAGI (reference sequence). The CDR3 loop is CASDSQGRIEKLFF. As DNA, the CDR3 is TGTGCCAGCGATTCACAGGGGCGGATTGAAAAACTGTTTTTT.

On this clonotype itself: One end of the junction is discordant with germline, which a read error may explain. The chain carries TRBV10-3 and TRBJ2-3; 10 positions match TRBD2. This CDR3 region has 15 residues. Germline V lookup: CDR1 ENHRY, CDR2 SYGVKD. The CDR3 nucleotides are TGTGCCATCAGTGAGGTAGCGGGAGGTACAGATATGCAGTATTTT. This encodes CAISEVAGGTDMQYF.

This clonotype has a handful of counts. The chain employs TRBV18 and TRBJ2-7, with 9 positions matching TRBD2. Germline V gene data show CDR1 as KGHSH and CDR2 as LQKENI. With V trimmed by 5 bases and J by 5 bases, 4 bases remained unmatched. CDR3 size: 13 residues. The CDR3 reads CASSTGLANEQYF. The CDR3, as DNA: TGTGCCAGCTCAACGGGACTAGCAAACGAGCAGTACTTC.

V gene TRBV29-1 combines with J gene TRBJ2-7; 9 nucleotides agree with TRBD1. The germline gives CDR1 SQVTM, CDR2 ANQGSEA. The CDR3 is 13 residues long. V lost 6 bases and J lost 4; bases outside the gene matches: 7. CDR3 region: CSVKTGGQYEQYF. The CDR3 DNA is TGCAGCGTGAAGACAGGGGGGCAATACGAGCAGTACTTC.

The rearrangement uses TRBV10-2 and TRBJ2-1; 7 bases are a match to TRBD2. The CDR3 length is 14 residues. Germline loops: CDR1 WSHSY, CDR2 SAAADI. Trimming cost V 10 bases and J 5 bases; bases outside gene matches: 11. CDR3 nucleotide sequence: TGCGCCAACAGGTTAGCCCGGGAGGACAATGAGCAGTTCTTC. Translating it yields CANRLAREDNEQFF.